The 24 T cell receptor beta chains in this list originate from one sample, sequenced in a study of blood T cell repertoires in COVID-19. Sequenced by immunoSEQ multiplex PCR; TCRdb stores in-frame clones only, minus some. The sample has about 230,000 clones, 81% seen once. Sequencing was done on a sample of peripheral blood. The receptor set was obtained from a woman of 80 years or more with COVID-19, enrolled during active disease.

The chain recombines TRBV6-5 with TRBJ2-1; 14 bases match TRBD2. Germline CDR1 is MNHEY and CDR2 is SVGAGI. J gave up 9 bases and V 2 bases, and 0 bases lay outside the gene matches. This CDR3 is built from 14 residues. The CDR3 nucleotides are TGTGCCAGCAGTTACGGGACTAGCGGGGGTGAGCAGTTCTTC. Protein: CASSYGTSGGEQFF.

The chain recombines TRBV4-2 with TRBJ1-2; D unclear. This CDR3 contains 15 residues. CDR1 and CDR2 from the germline V gene are LGHNA and YNFKEQ. V lost 0 bases to trimming and J lost 7 bases, with 15 bases between them. In nucleotides, the CDR3 is TGTGCCAGCAGCCAAGATCCTGCCGGAGAGGGTGGCTACACCTTC. Its protein is CASSQDPAGEGGYTF.

This rearrangement joins TRBV7-3 to TRBJ1-2; D perhaps matches TRBD1 (5 bases). The CDR3 contains 14 residues. Germline CDR1 and CDR2: SGHTA and FQGTGA. Trimming shortened V by 0 bases and J by 0 bases, and 5 bases separated the two germline ends. The CDR3 protein is CASSLTGANYGYTF. The CDR3 DNA sequence: TGTGCCAGCAGCTTAACAGGGGCTAACTATGGCTACACCTTC.

In this sample, this clone turned up a few times. This chain uses TRBV7-3 with TRBJ2-1; 9 bases are shared with TRBD2. The CDR3 runs 16 residues. The germline CDR1 and CDR2 sequences are SGHTA and FQGTGA. After removal of 2 bases from V and 3 bases from J, the junction contained 5 bases not matched to a gene. The CDR3 spells CASSLRPTSGYNEQFF. CDR3 nucleotides: TGTGCCAGCAGCTTACGGCCGACTAGCGGCTACAATGAGCAGTTCTTC.

The chain is built from TRBV7-9 and TRBJ1-1; 7 nucleotides match TRBD1. Per germline, CDR1 SEHNR and CDR2 FQNEAQ (reference sequence). The V gene end was trimmed by 4 bases and the J gene end by 6 bases; junction bases not matched to a gene: 8. The CDR3 consists of 14 residues. The CDR3, as DNA: TGTGCCAGCAGCTCCGGCCGGGACAGACCTGAAGCTTTCTTT. The encoded protein is CASSSGRDRPEAFF.

The CDR3 DNA reads TGTGCCAGCAGTGGGGGGGGGTTAGGATCCTACAATGAGCAGTTCTTC. Its translation: CASSGGGLGSYNEQFF. This chain uses TRBV6-1 with TRBJ2-1, with 7 positions matching TRBD2. Germline V lookup: CDR1 MNHNS, CDR2 SASEGT. J gave up 1 base and V 4 bases, and 7 bases lay outside the gene matches. CDR3 length: 16 residues.

The chain joins TRBV7-9 to TRBJ1-5, with 10 bases lining up with TRBD1. V trimming: 6 bases; J trimming: 6 bases; junction bases outside the gene matches: 5. This CDR3 is built from 14 residues. Germline CDR1 SEHNR, CDR2 FQNEAQ (reference sequence). The CDR3 loop is CASSPDRGLQPQHF. The CDR3 bases are TGTGCCAGCAGTCCCGACAGGGGGCTTCAGCCCCAGCATTTT.

The CDR3 DNA sequence: TGTGCCAGCAGCTTAAACAGGGACAATGAGCAGTTCTTC. It encodes CASSLNRDNEQFF. This chain joins TRBV7-3 and TRBJ2-1; tentative D call: TRBD1 (6 bases). Germline CDR1 SGHTA, CDR2 FQGTGA. The V and J ends lost 1 base and 5 bases respectively, with 6 bases between them. There are 13 residues in the CDR3.

The chain couples TRBV5-1 to TRBJ2-7; 9 positions agree with TRBD1. This CDR3 has 14 amino acids. Germline assignment: CDR1 SGHRS and CDR2 YFSETQ. V was pared by 0 bases and J by 5 bases, with 3 bases of the junction left unmatched. CDR3 in amino acids: CASSLEGQGDEQYF. Written as DNA, the CDR3 is TGCGCCAGCAGCTTGGAGGGACAGGGTGACGAGCAGTACTTC.

The chain recombines TRBV6-1 with TRBJ1-2; D uncertain. This CDR3 has 17 amino acids. The germline gives CDR1 MNHNS, CDR2 SASEGT. Trimming removed 2 bases from V and 4 bases from J, with 20 bases in between. CDR3 residues: CASSESSGRALSYGYTF. Written as DNA, the CDR3 is TGTGCCAGCAGTGAATCTAGCGGGCGGGCCCTGAGCTATGGCTACACCTTC.

The table lists this clone with a count of one. This chain uses TRBV7-9 with TRBJ2-6, with D hard to call. Germline values: CDR1 SEHNR, CDR2 FQNEAQ (reference sequence). V was clipped by 4 bases and J by 0 bases, with 7 bases between them. The CDR3 sequence is 15 residues long. Here the CDR3 DNA reads TGTGCCAGCAGCTCCCGGGTCTCTGGGGCCAACGTCCTGACTTTC. It is translated as CASSSRVSGANVLTF.

The CDR3 DNA reads as TGTGCCAGCACGCTAAACACTGAAGCTTTCTTT. The encoded protein is CASTLNTEAFF. The chain carries TRBV28 and TRBJ1-1; D gene ambiguous. The CDR3 spans 11 residues. V was cut by 7 bases and J by 2 bases, with 5 bases left in between. Germline V gene data show CDR1 as MDHEN and CDR2 as SYDVKM.

The chain combines TRBV6-2 or TRBV6-3 with TRBJ2-1; 8 bases are shared with TRBD2. The CDR3 totals 15 residues. The ends lost 6 bases at V and 4 bases at J; junction bases unmatched: 8. Germline lookup yields CDR1 MNHEY and CDR2 SVGEGT. The CDR3 DNA reads as TGTGCCAGCAGCCCCGGACTAGCAGGATACAATGAGCAGTTCTTC. It encodes CASSPGLAGYNEQFF.

This clone was seen a handful of times. This chain uses TRBV7-3 with TRBJ2-7, with TRBD2 matching over 10 bases. The V gene's germline CDR1 is SGHTA and CDR2 FQGTGA. Trimming removed 0 bases from V and 5 bases from J; junction bases left unmatched: 10. This CDR3 has 17 amino acids. In nucleotides, the CDR3 is TGTGCCAGCAGCTTAACCGCCGGGACTAGCGTGGCTAACGAGCAGTACTTC. Its protein is CASSLTAGTSVANEQYF.

The genes are TRBV4-1 and TRBJ2-5, with 9 bases matching TRBD1. Germline V CDR1 and CDR2: MGHRA, YSYEKL. CDR3 length: 15 amino acids. The junction had 4 bases not matched to a gene; V was cut back by 1 base and J by 4 bases. CDR3 protein: CASSQGTGAGETQYF. The CDR3 region has the DNA TGCGCCAGCAGCCAAGGGACAGGGGCGGGAGAGACCCAGTACTTC.

This clone was counted between two and nine times. The rearrangement links TRBV10-3 to TRBJ1-5, with TRBD1 matching 8 bases. With 6 bases clipped from V and 7 bases from J, the junction kept 8 bases outside the gene matches. This CDR3 is 14 amino acids long. The germline V gene has CDR1 ENHRY and CDR2 SYGVKD. The CDR3 bases are TGTGCCATCAGCGGAACAGGGGGGGAACAGCCCCAGCATTTT. It specifies CAISGTGGEQPQHF.

Turning to this clone: In the same sample, other DNA sequences code for this CDR3. The CDR3 sequence: CASSPGGGGTDTQYF. In DNA form, the CDR3 reads TGTGCCAGCTCACCAGGGGGCGGCGGCACAGATACGCAGTATTTT. The genes are TRBV18 and TRBJ2-3; D perhaps matches TRBD1 (6 bases). This CDR3 spans 15 amino acids. Germline assignment: CDR1 KGHSH and CDR2 LQKENI. The germline V and J ends were trimmed by 2 bases and 1 base, with 10 bases remaining between them.

The chain employs TRBV3-1 (or the pseudogene TRBV3-2) and TRBJ1-6; weak D call: TRBD1 (5 bases). V was cut by 3 bases and J by 8 bases, with 14 bases left in between. The CDR3 contains 15 residues. The germline V gene encodes CDR1 LGHDT and CDR2 YNNKEL (reference sequence). DNA for the CDR3: TGTGCCAGCAGCCACCGCCAGGGAACAGATTCACCCCTCCACTTT. This sequence encodes CASSHRQGTDSPLHF.

This rearrangement joins TRBV11-3 to TRBJ2-7; 10 bases agree with TRBD2. Germline V gene lookup returns CDR1 SGHNT and CDR2 YENEEA. There are 18 residues in the CDR3. Germline trimming cut 1 base from V and 2 bases from J; bases unmatched to any gene: 11. CDR3 sequence: CASSLVRAGGLLTYEQYF. CDR3 DNA sequence: TGTGCCAGCAGCTTAGTCCGAGCGGGAGGGCTACTAACCTACGAGCAGTACTTC. The entire variable domain, with the rest obtained from reference TRBV11-3 and TRBJ2-7, is as follows: EAGVVQSPRYKIIEKKQPVAFWCNPISGHNTLYWYLQNLGQGPELLIRYENEEAVDDSQLPKDRFSAERLKGVDSTLKIQPAELGDSAVYLCASSLVRAGGLLTYEQYFGPGTRLTVT.

The chain uses TRBV5-1 and TRBJ1-2; D is ambiguous. The CDR3 runs to 16 residues. Trimming removed 4 bases at V and 8 bases at J, with 24 bases between. CDR1 and CDR2 (germline): SGHRS, YFSETQ. The CDR3 region has the DNA TGCGCCAGCAGCCACTCCGAACCGAGGCGGGAAAACGGCTACACCTTC. Translation: CASSHSEPRRENGYTF.

On this clone: This may be a read error: a much more frequent sequence differs by one nucleotide. Other DNA sequences from this sample encode an identical CDR3 as well. The chain couples TRBV5-4 to TRBJ2-1; D remains unclear. CDR3 length: 12 amino acids. Per the germline V gene, CDR1 is SGHNT and CDR2 is YYREEE (reference sequence). The chain's CDR3 is CASSIVPIEQFF. The CDR3 bases are TGTGCCAGCAGCATAGTGCCGATTGAGCAATTCTTC.

This chain joins TRBV29-1 and TRBJ1-2; D is possibly TRBD1 (6 bases). The V and J ends lost 6 bases and 2 bases respectively, with 10 bases between them. This CDR3 region has 12 residues. Germline CDR1 and CDR2: SQVTM and ANQGSEA. For the CDR3, the DNA is TGCAGCGTAACAGGGACAAACTATGGCTACACCTTC. Translating it yields CSVTGTNYGYTF.

This clone was seen a single time. The chain joins TRBV5-1 to TRBJ2-7; D is perhaps TRBD2 (5 bases). V shed 3 bases and J shed 4 bases, with 23 bases lying between them. The CDR3 contains 17 residues. CDR1 is SGHRS and CDR2 is YFSETQ in the germline V gene. The CDR3 bases are TGCGCCAGCAGCTCCTGGGGTCGCGGGTCGGGTGATTACGAGCAGTACTTC. It codes for CASSSWGRGSGDYEQYF.

The chain recombines TRBV28 with TRBJ1-2; D call uncertain. The CDR3 is 14 amino acids. V shed 10 bases and J shed 1 base, with 16 bases lying between them. Germline values: CDR1 MDHEN, CDR2 SYDVKM. As DNA, the CDR3 is TGTGCCACCTCCCCCCCGGGGATTAACTATGGCTACACCTTC. It codes for CATSPPGINYGYTF.